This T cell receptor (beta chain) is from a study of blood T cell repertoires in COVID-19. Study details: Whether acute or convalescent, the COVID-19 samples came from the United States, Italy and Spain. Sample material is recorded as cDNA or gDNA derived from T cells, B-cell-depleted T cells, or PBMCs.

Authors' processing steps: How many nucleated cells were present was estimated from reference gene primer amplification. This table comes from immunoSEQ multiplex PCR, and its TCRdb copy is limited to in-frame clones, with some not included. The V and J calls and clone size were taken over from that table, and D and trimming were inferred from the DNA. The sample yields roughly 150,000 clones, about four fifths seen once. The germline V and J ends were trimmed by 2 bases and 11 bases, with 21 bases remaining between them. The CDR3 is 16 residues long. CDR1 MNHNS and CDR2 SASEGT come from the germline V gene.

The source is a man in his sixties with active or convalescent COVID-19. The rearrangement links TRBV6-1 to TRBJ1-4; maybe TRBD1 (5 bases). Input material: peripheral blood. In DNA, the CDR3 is TGTGCCAGCAGTGAATATGTCTGGGGCGCTGGGCGCAAACTGTTTTTT. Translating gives CASSEYVWGAGRKLFF.